The following is a TCR beta chain sequence with its context. This sample was included in a study of cytomegalovirus exposure and HLA in healthy donors. The PCR was carried out with 60 Vbeta primers and 13 Jbeta primers. The table came from immunoSEQ multiplex PCR; TCRdb's copy has only in-frame clones and leaves some out. The sample records fewer than 200,000 clones, over 60% being singletons. The CDR3 covers 13 residues. Germline CDR1 SQVTM, CDR2 ANQGSEA. V was clipped by 5 bases and J by 7 bases; unmatched bases: 5. Sequencing was done on a sample of PBMCs. V is TRBV29-1 and J is TRBJ2-2, with 9 bases aligning to TRBD1. The clonotype originates from a female donor in good health and CMV-seronegative. The CDR3 sequence: CSVNRGLGGELFF. CDR3 DNA: TGCAGCGTTAACAGGGGGCTTGGCGGGGAGCTGTTTTTT.